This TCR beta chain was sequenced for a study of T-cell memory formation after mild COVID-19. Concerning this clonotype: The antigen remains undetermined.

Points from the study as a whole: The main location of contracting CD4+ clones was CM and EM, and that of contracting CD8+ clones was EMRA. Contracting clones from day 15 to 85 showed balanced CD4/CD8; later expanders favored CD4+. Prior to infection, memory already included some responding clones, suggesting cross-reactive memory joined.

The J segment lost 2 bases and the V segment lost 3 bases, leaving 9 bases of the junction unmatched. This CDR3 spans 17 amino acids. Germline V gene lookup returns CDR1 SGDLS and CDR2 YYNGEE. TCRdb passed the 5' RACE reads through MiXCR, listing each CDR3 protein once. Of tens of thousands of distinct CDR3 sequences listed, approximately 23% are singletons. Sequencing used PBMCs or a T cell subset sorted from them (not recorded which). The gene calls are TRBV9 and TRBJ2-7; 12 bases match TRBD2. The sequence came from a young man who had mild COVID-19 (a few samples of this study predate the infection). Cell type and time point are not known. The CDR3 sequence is CASSGTSGVHPAYEQYF. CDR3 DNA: TGTGCCAGCAGCGGGACTAGCGGGGTCCACCCGGCCTACGAGCAGTACTTC.